The TCR beta chain under discussion was sequenced for a study of cytomegalovirus exposure and HLA in healthy donors. About the research overall: Early on, a data release was issued that held some 85 million unique TCRs from HLA-typed donors. Whole-study results and caveats: Most TCR sequences proved rare, with some public TCRs found in many donors. A later analysis linked 15,000 to 20,000 TCR beta sequences to HLA alleles at 0.05 false discovery rate. Among CMV-associated TCR beta chains, most appeared HLA-restricted in a later analysis.

This CDR3 has 16 amino acids. The germline CDR1 and CDR2 sequences are GTSNPN and SVGIG (reference sequence). Researchers ran the PCR with 60 Vbeta and 13 Jbeta primers. This table comes from immunoSEQ multiplex PCR, and its TCRdb copy is limited to in-frame clones, with some not included. This sample has 200,000 to 250,000 clones; roughly 85% occur once, and the top ten carry 0.2% to 0.25%. A remark on this clone: What it recognizes is unknown.

The TCR originated in a girl aged 2 to 10 in good health and CMV-seronegative. This chain links TRBV30 with TRBJ2-5; possibly TRBD2 for D (6 bases). TRBJ2-7 explains the end of the DNA better; the J call may be wrong. The sample comprised PBMCs. The DNA for the CDR3 is TGTGCCTGGAGTGTATGGCTCCTAGGGAGGCTTTACGAGCAGTACTTC. It is translated as CAWSVWLLGRLYEQYF.